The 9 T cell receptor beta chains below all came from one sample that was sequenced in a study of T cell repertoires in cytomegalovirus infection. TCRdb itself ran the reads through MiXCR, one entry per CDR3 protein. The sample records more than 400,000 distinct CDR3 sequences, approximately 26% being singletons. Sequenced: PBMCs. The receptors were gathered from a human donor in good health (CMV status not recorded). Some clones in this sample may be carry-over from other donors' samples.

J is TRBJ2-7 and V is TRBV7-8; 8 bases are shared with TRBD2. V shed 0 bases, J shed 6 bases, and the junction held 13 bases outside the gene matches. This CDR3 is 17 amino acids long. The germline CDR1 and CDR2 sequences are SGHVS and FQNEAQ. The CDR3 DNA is TGTGCCAGCAGCTTAGCTAGCGGGGTAGGCGGATATTCCGAGCAGTACGTC. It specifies CASSLASGVGGYSEQYV.

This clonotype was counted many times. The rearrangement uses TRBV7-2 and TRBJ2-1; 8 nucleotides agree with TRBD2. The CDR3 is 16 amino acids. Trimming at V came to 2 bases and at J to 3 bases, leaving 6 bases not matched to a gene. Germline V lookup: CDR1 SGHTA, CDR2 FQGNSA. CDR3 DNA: TGTGCCAGCAGCTTAAGATACGGGAGGGACTACAATGAGCAGTTCTTC. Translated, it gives CASSLRYGRDYNEQFF.

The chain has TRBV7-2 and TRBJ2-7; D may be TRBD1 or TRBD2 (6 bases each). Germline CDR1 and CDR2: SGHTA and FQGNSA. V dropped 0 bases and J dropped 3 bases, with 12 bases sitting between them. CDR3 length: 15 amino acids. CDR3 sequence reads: CASSLAVGGGYEQYF. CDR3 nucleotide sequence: TGTGCCAGCAGCTTAGCAGTGGGGGGCGGCTACGAGCAGTACTTC.

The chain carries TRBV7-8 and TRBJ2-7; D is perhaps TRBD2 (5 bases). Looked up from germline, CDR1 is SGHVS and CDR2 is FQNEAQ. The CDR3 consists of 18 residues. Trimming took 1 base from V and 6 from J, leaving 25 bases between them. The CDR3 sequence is CASSLESAASFQFVEQYF. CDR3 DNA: TGTGCCAGCAGCTTAGAATCAGCGGCATCCTTCCAATTTGTCGAGCAGTACTTC. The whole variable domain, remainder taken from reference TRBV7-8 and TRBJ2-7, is GAGVSQSPRYKVAKRGQDVALRCDPISGHVSLFWYQQALGQGPEFLTYFQNEAQLDKSGLPSDRFFAERPEGSVSTLKIQRTQQEDSAVYLCASSLESAASFQFVEQYFGPGTRLTVT.

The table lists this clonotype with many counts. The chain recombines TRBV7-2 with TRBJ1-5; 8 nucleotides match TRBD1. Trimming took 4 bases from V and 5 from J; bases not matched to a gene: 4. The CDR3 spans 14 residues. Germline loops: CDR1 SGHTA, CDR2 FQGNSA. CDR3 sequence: CASSSDREYQPQHF. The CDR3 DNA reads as TGTGCCAGCAGCTCGGACAGGGAATATCAGCCCCAGCATTTT.

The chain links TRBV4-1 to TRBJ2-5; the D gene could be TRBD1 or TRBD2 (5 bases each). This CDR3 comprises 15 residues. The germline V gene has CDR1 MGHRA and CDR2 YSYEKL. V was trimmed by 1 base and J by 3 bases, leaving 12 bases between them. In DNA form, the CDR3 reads TGCGCCAGCAGCCAAGGTCGAGGGGCCGAAGAGACCCAGTACTTC. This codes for CASSQGRGAEETQYF.

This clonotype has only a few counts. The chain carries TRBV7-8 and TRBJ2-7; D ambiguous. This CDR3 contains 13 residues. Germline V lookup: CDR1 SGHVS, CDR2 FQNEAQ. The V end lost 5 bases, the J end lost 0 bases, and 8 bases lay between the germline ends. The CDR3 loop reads CASSPGPSYEQYV. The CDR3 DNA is TGTGCCAGCAGCCCAGGACCCTCCTACGAGCAGTACGTC.

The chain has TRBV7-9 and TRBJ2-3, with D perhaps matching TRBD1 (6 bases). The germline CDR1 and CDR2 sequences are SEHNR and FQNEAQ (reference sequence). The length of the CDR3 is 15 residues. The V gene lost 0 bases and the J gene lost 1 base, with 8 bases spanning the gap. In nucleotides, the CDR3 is TGTGCCAGCAGCTTAGCCCAGGGGCGCACAGATACGCAGTATTTT. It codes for CASSLAQGRTDTQYF. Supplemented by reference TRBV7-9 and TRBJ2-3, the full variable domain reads DTGVSQNPRHKITKRGQNVTFRCDPISEHNRLYWYRQTLGQGPEFLTYFQNEAQLEKSRLLSDRFSAERPKGSFSTLEIQRTEQGDSAMYLCASSLAQGRTDTQYFGPGTRLTVL.

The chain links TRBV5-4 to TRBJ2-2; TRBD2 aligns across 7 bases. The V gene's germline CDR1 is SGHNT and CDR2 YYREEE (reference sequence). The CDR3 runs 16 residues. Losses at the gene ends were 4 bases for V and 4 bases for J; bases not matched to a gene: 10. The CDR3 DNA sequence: TGTGCCAGCAGCCCCTCTGGCGGCGGGAGCACCGGGGAGCTGTTTTTT. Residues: CASSPSGGGSTGELFF. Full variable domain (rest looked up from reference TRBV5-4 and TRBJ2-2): ETGVTQSPTHLIKTRGQQVTLRCSSQSGHNTVSWYQQALGQGPQFIFQYYREEENGRGNFPPRFSGLQFPNYSSELNVNALELDDSALYLCASSPSGGGSTGELFFGEGSRLTVL.